This TCR beta chain was observed in a study of CXCR3-negative and CXCR3-positive naive CD8 T cells. The CDR3 spans 11 residues. Germline CDR1 reads SQVTM; CDR2 reads ANQGSEA. A remark on this clonotype: The antigen is unknown.

More than 250,000 cells per CD8+ T cell subset were flow-sorted in triplicate. Study conclusions and caveats: CXCR3-positive naive cells had TRB CDR3s that were more hydrophobic than CXCR3-negative naive cells had. Both naive subsets had comparably high diversity; memory CD8+ cells much lower. After cryopreservation, expression of CXCR3 was partially reduced, and most assays were run with fresh PBMCs.

Libraries of TRB cDNA were made by 5' RACE and carried UMIs. Reanalyzing the 5' RACE reads, TCRdb keeps one entry per CDR3 protein, without DNA. This sample's table has just under 90,000 distinct CDR3 sequences. The source material was naive CXCR3+ CD8+ T cells from blood. Documented subset: CD45RO-CCR7+CD27+CD95- naive CD8+ T cells expressing CXCR3 (TNR3+). The rearrangement links TRBV29-1 to TRBJ2-7; lacking DNA, the TRBD1 call made by TCRdb goes unchecked. This TCR derives from a human donor in good health. Some clones in this sample may be carry-over from other donors' samples. CDR3 region: CSVTVGYEQYF.